This T cell receptor beta chain was retrieved from a study of blood T cell repertoires in COVID-19. Clones were read by immunoSEQ multiplex PCR, and TCRdb kept only the in-frame ones, dropping some. The sample records 140,000 to 150,000 clones, approximately 85% being singletons. The germline V gene encodes CDR1 LGHNA and CDR2 YSLEER. Losses at the gene ends were 3 bases for V and 3 bases for J; bases not matched to a gene: 6. CDR3 length: 15 amino acids. This clone turned up a few times. Sequencing input: peripheral blood. This clonotype was sampled from a human donor with acute or convalescent COVID-19. The donor label of this sample is uncertain. This chain joins TRBV4-3 and TRBJ2-5, with 8 nucleotides matching TRBD1. CDR3 bases: TGCGCCAGCAGCCAGGACAGGGACGCTAAAGAGACCCAGTACTTC. It specifies CASSQDRDAKETQYF.